Below, one T cell receptor (beta chain) is given with its context. No antigen is known for it. No base quality values were provided; no much bigger clone lies one nucleotide off. The cohort consisted of 650 to 700 healthy bone marrow donors. At the time of sampling, every cohort member was nominally healthy, though immune exposures that went unrecorded were likely present. The donor was CMV seronegative and belonged to the group of around 400 seronegative cohort members. A peripheral blood sample was collected from each donor, and TCR beta sequencing was performed on peripheral blood mononuclear cells. Genomic DNA extraction from the blood cell samples was performed with the Qiagen DNeasy Blood Extraction Kit. V and J lose 3 bases and 2 bases, and a span of 11 bases separates them. The CDR3, cysteine through phenylalanine, is 14 amino acids long. The sequence is cut down to CDR3 DNA, 42 bases in frame from base 1. Looking up the germline V gene yields CDR1 SGDLS and CDR2 YYNGEE.

This sample is drawn from a study of cytomegalovirus exposure and HLA in healthy donors (dated by TCRdb to between 2016 and 2019). In terms of the full investigation: An earlier analysis of roughly 570 of the donors reported under 300 Gb of sequence data and 95 million to 120 million unique TCR beta sequences obtained from approximately 180 million T cells. Roughly 300 gigabases of sequencing data and around 80 million unique TCR sequences made up an early release that covered approximately 650 HLA-typed donors. Among the roughly 400 genotyped donors, around 79% belonged to the genetic ancestry cluster associated with self-reported Caucasian donors. The aim of the study was to test whether cataloging public T cell receptors could identify signatures of past pathogen exposure. The T cell repertoires of 666 subjects were profiled by immunosequencing and related to cytomegalovirus serostatus. In addition to the first cohort of around 670 subjects, a separate validation cohort of around 110 different subjects was used. To predict cytomegalovirus infection status, the study combined high-throughput TCR immunosequencing, statistical association of individual TCRs with disease status, and machine learning. A later analysis re-examined previously published TCR beta repertoires from 610 or so donors and added high-resolution HLA genotyping to investigate patterns of TCR occurrence. Rather than drawing on any new phenotypic data, the later analysis identified candidate immune exposures from TCR beta sequences and the way those sequences occurred across donors. To decide whether each TCR beta V gene segment behaved as functional or pseudogenic, an earlier analysis of fewer than 750 of the donors relied on high-throughput TCR beta sequencing. Donor age, sex, ethnicity and CMV serostatus were collected together with the repertoire data. Genome-wide SNP genotypes for about three fifths of the roughly 670 donors were used in a later genetic analysis, which treated that subset as a discovery cohort. Every discovery cohort repertoire had been produced on one sequencing platform. Class I and class II HLA loci were covered by the typing at four-digit resolution. The number of donors typed differed by locus, with about 629-640 for A, B, C, DRB1 and DQB1, 522 for DQA1, over 600 for DPA1, and under 490 for DPB1. Because of strong linkage in the cohort, roughly 5 DR-DQ haplotypes were treated as single units for association and clustering. Among over 350 genotyped donors of the cohort, an average of about 240,000 unique TCR beta nucleotide sequences were sequenced per donor, about a sixth of them non-productive.

Library prep was done by the immunoSEQ multiplex PCR assay. The multiplex PCR relied on a mix of 60 forward primers for TCR Vbeta segments and 13 reverse primers for TCR Jbeta segments. The CDR3 region of rearranged TCR beta genes was amplified from genomic DNA by a multiplex PCR assay. The Illumina HiSeq System was used to sequence the amplified TCR beta libraries as 87-base-pair reads. Regarding the original processing steps: A later analysis tallied tens of millions of unique TCR beta chains across the 700 or so repertoires, and some 10 million of those chains were shared by two or more donors. A nearest-neighbor algorithm error-corrected the raw reads and collapsed the reads into unique sequences, merging closely related sequences to remove PCR and sequencing errors. CDR3 sequences were aligned to IMGT reference sequences to assign V, D and J gene segments. Each retained sequence needed at least a six-nucleotide match to both a V gene segment and a J gene segment. Rearrangements were called productive when the CDR3 lacked stop codons and stayed in frame with V and J; all others were non-productive. CDR3 was defined according to IMGT convention as the region running from the second conserved V-encoded cysteine to the conserved J-encoded phenylalanine. The earlier analysis of about 590 of the donors excluded sequences that lacked an unambiguous match to a single V gene segment. In an earlier analysis of approximately 550 of the donors, V segments were called functional above 56.7% productive rearrangements and were called segregating when the between-donor standard deviation exceeded 5%. To diagnose cytomegalovirus status from the catalog of TCR beta chain sequences, a statistical classification framework was built. In a later analysis, V and J genes were assigned by comparing TCR nucleotide sequences against IMGT/GENE-DB human TR gene sequences. The TCRdist pipeline was used in a later analysis to assign CDR3 sequences and most-parsimonious VDJ recombination scenarios. A later analysis defined each TCR beta chain by its CDR3 amino acid sequence plus V-gene family, and excluded reads lacking a unique V-gene family. As a way to deal with suspected cross-contamination and a sequencing artifact, a later analysis dropped over 550 nucleotide sequences that were highly shared and had low generation probability. In a later analysis, a clonal expansion index was calculated for each public chain from normalized within-repertoire ranks of inferred template counts. Generation probabilities in a later analysis came from a VDJ recombination model fitted to out-of-frame rearrangements, and those results were checked against IGoR. A later analysis scored TCR-TCR, TCR-HLA and TCR-CMV co-occurrence with hypergeometric tests, applying a repertoire-size bias correction to TCR pairs. To estimate false discovery rates, a later analysis permuted the HLA or CMV assignments 20 times. A later analysis grouped co-occurring TCRs with DBSCAN, adding TCRdist sequence similarity when clustering within HLA-allele-positive subsets. For co-occurrence clustering, repertoires with fewer than 30,000 or more than 120,000 public chains were excluded, along with five repertoires with anomalous nucleotide sharing. TCRdb re-hosts the immuneACCESS table, in-frame sequences only. Its copies lack some clones; in the studies checked, an unresolved V gene accounts for under half of them, and the cause for the rest is not known. V and J calls and clone size are given by that table; D and trimming were obtained from the DNA. This sample is represented by some 150,000 clones; more than 75% of them were singletons. The ten biggest clones cover about 1.5% of the sample.

The investigation overall reported the following: At a false discovery rate of 0.05, a later analysis linked approximately 18,000 TCR beta sequences to specific HLA alleles. Only TCR beta chains were sequenced in this cohort, and the absence of alpha or paired-chain data limited detectable features. An association between a missense DCLRE1C variant and V-gene and J-gene trimming of TCR beta chains was found in a later genetic analysis and replicated in an independent cohort. Linkage disequilibrium might explain the correlated functional status among segregating V segments, but an unknown experimental factor could not be ruled out. Because the 87-base-pair reads could not distinguish some IMGT-functional V segments, including TRBV6-2 and TRBV6-3, those segments were excluded. According to a later analysis, TCR association rates differed among HLA loci, with DRB1 alleles showing the most associated TCRs and HLA-C alleles showing the fewest. Several of the top co-occurrence clusters appeared to be linked to parvovirus B19, influenza, CMV and Epstein-Barr virus, according to a later analysis. Assigning TCR associations to individual alleles was difficult when HLA alleles, especially DR and DQ, strongly co-occurred. A further reported finding was that TCR beta sequences accurately predicted the HLA-A and HLA-B alleles for most subjects in the first cohort. According to a later analysis, most CMV-associated TCR beta chains appeared to be HLA-restricted, and the HLA associations seemed to be driven largely by CMV exposure. In both the original and validation cohorts, the classifier was reported to diagnose cytomegalovirus status with high specificity and sensitivity. Because counts were too low, 15 to 20 rarely observed V segments, including chromosome 9 orphons, were excluded from the earlier analysis of about 500 of the donors. An earlier analysis of approximately 600 of the donors showed that most TCR beta V segments appeared in productive rearrangements either about 90% or about 30% of the time, which broadly matched IMGT annotations. The sequencing pipeline was judged likely to have produced a cluster of highly shared sequence variants as a technical artifact. In vitro tests confirmed that a few of the cytomegalovirus-associated TCR beta chains recognize cytomegalovirus antigens. CMV serostatus was the only immune exposure information available for the cohort. In the study, approximately 150 TCR beta chains were listed as associated with cytomegalovirus. Presence/absence analyses assumed roughly uniform sequencing depth across donors, an assumption that may not hold. Because some donors lacked HLA typing at each locus, the association tests relied only on the typed subset. A later analysis found that HLA-associated TCR beta chains were more clonally expanded and had lower generation probabilities than equally common non-associated chains. A later genetic analysis reported fewer N-insertions in productive TCRs among donors in an Asian-associated ancestry cluster than the roughly 690-donor mean. According to the authors, the approach could potentially be generalized to other disease states and immunological phenotypes. Most TCR sequences were seen in very few donors, while some public TCRs were found in many individuals.

The sample was PBMCs. The chain is made from TRBV9 and TRBJ2-5; perhaps TRBD2 is the D gene, with 7 bases matching. The TCR originated in a male donor in good health and CMV-seronegative. CDR3 sequence: CASSEGGTQETQYF. The nucleotide sequence is TGTGCCAGCAGCGAGGGGGGGACACAAGAGACCCAGTACTTC.